This is a list of T cell receptor beta chains from one sample in a study of cytotoxic CD8 clonotypes in ibrutinib-treated CLL. Libraries were prepared by immunoSEQ multiplex PCR; TCRdb keeps only in-frame clonotypes and omits some of them. The sample yields roughly 130,000 clones, 75% to 85% seen once. This specimen consisted of PBMCs, obtained after 12 months of ibrutinib treatment. All receptors come from a human donor with chronic lymphocytic leukemia. Both conserved end residues are part of each CDR3. D genes are given only for firm matches. A row's size may be missing; if present it is once, few, many or a size class.

j_call v_call d_call clone_size cdr3_nt cdr3_aa
TRBJ1-1 TRBV5-1 - - TGCGCCAGTGCTCGTCTTGGGTCTGAAGCTTTCTTT CASARLGSEAFF
TRBJ1-2 TRBV6-5 - - TGTGCCAGCAGTTACTCTCCGGGGTACAGAGACTATGGCTACACCTTC CASSYSPGYRDYGYTF
TRBJ2-5 TRBV29-1 TRBD1 - TGCAGCGTTGAACTAGGACAGGCACAAGAGACCCAGTACTTC CSVELGQAQETQYF
TRBJ1-5 TRBV4-3 - few TGCGCCAGCAGCCAAGATAAAGGCTCCAACAATCAGCCCCAGCATTTT CASSQDKGSNNQPQHF
TRBJ2-1 TRBV27 TRBD1 - TGTGCCAGCACCCGAAACAGGGGCGACGATGAGCAGTTCTTC CASTRNRGDDEQFF
TRBJ1-1 TRBV7-2 - - TGTGCCAGCAGCTTATCACCGATGAACACTGAAGCTTTCTTT CASSLSPMNTEAFF
TRBJ1-2 TRBV7-9 - - TGTGCCAGCAGCTTAGACGGAAACTATGGCTACACCTTC CASSLDGNYGYTF
TRBJ1-1 TRBV29-1 - once TGCAGCGTTCTTACAGATAACACTGAAGCTTTCTTT CSVLTDNTEAFF
TRBJ2-3 TRBV5-4 TRBD2 - TGTGCCAGCAGCCTTGGGACTAGCGGGAGGCTAGATACGCAGTATTTT CASSLGTSGRLDTQYF
TRBJ1-1 TRBV28 - once TGTGCCAGCAGTTCGACAGGACCCAACCAAGCTTTCTTT CASSSTGPNQAFF
TRBJ2-7 TRBV27 - once TGTGCCAGCACCAAATACGGCGGCGAGCAGTACTTC CASTKYGGEQYF
TRBJ2-1 TRBV10-3 - - TGTGCCATCAGTGATGGGGGCCGGTGGCCAAAGCAGTTCTTC CAISDGGRWPKQFF
TRBJ2-1 TRBV7-6 - once TGTGCCAGCAGCAGAGAGGCCGGGACAGGGTCCCTAGCGGGCTATGATGAGCAGTTCTTC CASSREAGTGSLAGYDEQFF
TRBJ2-5 TRBV10-2 - - TGCGCCAGCACCCGTCAGAAACTCGAGACCCAGTACTTC CASTRQKLETQYF
TRBJ2-3 TRBV27 TRBD2 - TGTGCCAGCAGTTTTATGGCTCTCGGAGCGGGAGCCACAGATACGCAGTATTTT CASSFMALGAGATDTQYF
TRBJ1-5 TRBV18 - - TGTGCCAGCTCACCATCGGGGGGGCTAAATCAGCCCCAGCATTTT CASSPSGGLNQPQHF
TRBJ1-4 TRBV5-1 - - TGCGCCAGCAGCAGGTCCGGGACGGGTAATGAAAAACTGTTTTTT CASSRSGTGNEKLFF
TRBJ2-1 TRBV6-5 TRBD2 - TGTGCCAGCAGTTCCCGACTAGCGGGAGATGAGCAGTTCTTC CASSSRLAGDEQFF
TRBJ2-7 TRBV9 - - TGTGCCAGCAGCGCGGGAGCGGCCTCCTACGAGCAGTACTTC CASSAGAASYEQYF
TRBJ2-5 TRBV6-1 - - TGTGCCAGCAGTGAACAAGGGGAGACCCAGTACTTC CASSEQGETQYF
TRBJ1-5 TRBV21-1 - - TGTGCCAGCAGGAAGGGACAGTCACCAGGTCAGCCCCAGCATTTT CASRKGQSPGQPQHF
TRBJ2-1 TRBV7-3 - few TGTGCCAGCAGTGAATCACAGGGAAACAATGAGCAGTTCTTC CASSESQGNNEQFF
TRBJ1-2 TRBV18 - - TGTGCCAGCTCACCCTACAGAACTAACTATGGCTACACCTTC CASSPYRTNYGYTF
TRBJ2-5 TRBV2 TRBD1 - TGTGCCAGCAGTGTACAGGGGGCATGGGAGACCCAGTACTTC CASSVQGAWETQYF
TRBJ1-5 TRBV19 - - TGTGCCAGTAGTATCAGGGACGGAATGAATCAGCCCCAGCATTTT CASSIRDGMNQPQHF
TRBJ2-5 TRBV11-2 - - TGTGCCAGCGGGAAAACAGGGCAAGAGACCCAGTACTTC CASGKTGQETQYF
TRBJ2-7 TRBV30 TRBD2 - TGTGCCTGGAGTCCCGCGACTGCGGGAGGGCCGAACGAGCAGTACTTC CAWSPATAGGPNEQYF
TRBJ2-3 TRBV18 TRBD2 - TGTGCCAGCTCACCACCAGGACTAGCGGGCACAGATACGCAGTATTTT CASSPPGLAGTDTQYF
TRBJ2-5 TRBV19 TRBD1 - TGTGCCAGCCGAGGCGGGACAGGGGGCCTCCGGTACCAAGAGACCCAGTACTTC CASRGGTGGLRYQETQYF
TRBJ2-2 TRBV9 TRBD2 - TGTGCCAGCAGCGTAGGGTTAGCGGGAGGGATCTCCGGGGAGCTGTTTTTT CASSVGLAGGISGELFF
TRBJ1-2 TRBV7-8 - - TGTGCCAGCAGCTTAGAACGCAGGGCCGGTGGCTACACCTTC CASSLERRAGGYTF
TRBJ1-2 TRBV7-9 TRBD1 - TGTGCCAGCAGCTGGACACCGGGACAGCCTTTCTCCTTC CASSWTPGQPFSF
TRBJ2-7 TRBV30 TRBD1 - TGTGCCTGGAGAGGACAGGGAGGTACCTACGAGCAGTACTTC CAWRGQGGTYEQYF
TRBJ1-2 TRBV10-3 - - TGTGCCATCAGGACGACCTTACAGTACTATGGCTACACCTTC CAIRTTLQYYGYTF
TRBJ1-1 TRBV7-2 TRBD1 - TGTGCCAGCAGTTTAACAGGGGACACTGAAGCTTTCTTT CASSLTGDTEAFF
TRBJ2-3 TRBV9 - - TGTGCCAGCAGCCCTGTTTTCACAGATACGCAGTATTTT CASSPVFTDTQYF
TRBJ2-3 TRBV7-3 - - TGTGCCAGCAGGCCCGGTAACACAGATACGCAGTATTTT CASRPGNTDTQYF
TRBJ2-2 TRBV30 TRBD2 - TGTGCCCGACGAACGGCGGGAGGGACCGGGGAGCTGTTTTTT CARRTAGGTGELFF
TRBJ2-3 TRBV5-1 - few TGCGCCAGCAGCAGGAGGGGTCGGAGTGCCACAGATACGCAGTATTTT CASSRRGRSATDTQYF
TRBJ2-1 TRBV10-3 - - TGTGCCATTAAGACTGCGGGGGCGCGGAATGAGCAGTTCTTC CAIKTAGARNEQFF
TRBJ1-3 TRBV6-6 - - TGTGCCAGCAGATCCGACAGGGGAAACACCATATATTTT CASRSDRGNTIYF